The 11 T cell receptor beta chains below come from one sample, sequenced in a study of early T cells in non-severe SARS-CoV-2 infection. TCRdb re-analysed the 5' RACE reads in MiXCR, keeping a single row per CDR3 protein. The sample includes around 29,000 distinct CDR3 sequences, approximately 5.3% of them seen just once. The sequencing input was whole blood. These receptor sequences come from an adult who was a healthcare worker with PCR-confirmed SARS-CoV-2 infection or an uninfected control (not recorded which).

This clonotype was seen more than once but under ten times. The chain is built from TRBV7-3 and TRBJ2-2, with TRBD2 as a possible D gene (6 bases). Germline CDR1 and CDR2: SGHTA and FQGTGA. The CDR3 extends over 13 amino acids. Trimming removed 2 bases from V and 5 bases from J, with 6 bases in between. The CDR3 DNA reads as TGTGCCAGCAGCTTAGGAGGGACCGGGGAGCTGTTTTTT. This codes for CASSLGGTGELFF.

The chain uses TRBV28 and TRBJ1-2; 7 positions agree with TRBD1. V shed 5 bases, J shed 2 bases, and the junction held 11 bases outside the gene matches. CDR1 and CDR2 (germline): MDHEN, SYDVKM. The CDR3 is 16 amino acids. CDR3 residues: CASSATGQGGNYGYTF. The CDR3 DNA sequence: TGTGCCAGCAGTGCTACGGGGCAGGGGGGAAACTATGGCTACACCTTC.

This clonotype was seen ten or more times. This sequence joins TRBV12-2 and TRBJ1-1. TRBV12-2 counts as a pseudogene. CDR3 length: 16 residues. CDR3 DNA: TGTGCAAGTCGCTCATCGGGAGGGCCCATGAACACTGAAGCTTTCTTT. This codes for CASRSSGGPMNTEAFF.

Comment on this clonotype: It may be a read error: a sequence one base away is much more abundant. V is TRBV12-3 or TRBV12-4 and J is TRBJ2-7; D might be TRBD1 (5 bases). The CDR3 totals 14 residues. The CDR3 loop is CASSLRQLTYKQYF. CDR3 nucleotides: TGTGCCAGCAGTTTAAGACAGTTGACCTACAAGCAGTACTTC.

This clonotype was seen a handful of times. The J gene is TRBJ2-1, the V gene TRBV20-1, with 12 bases identical to TRBD2. Trimming removed 5 bases from V and 4 bases from J; junction bases left unmatched: 3. CDR3 length: 14 residues. The germline CDR1 and CDR2 sequences are DFQATT and SNEGSKA (reference sequence). CDR3 in DNA: TGCAGTGCTTCTAGCGGGAGGGGGTACAATGAGCAGTTCTTC. This encodes CSASSGRGYNEQFF.

This clonotype was found many times. The V gene is TRBV18, the J gene TRBJ1-1; no clear D gene. V lost 3 bases and J 3 bases, leaving 14 bases between the germline ends. Germline V gene lookup returns CDR1 KGHSH and CDR2 LQKENI. The CDR3 is made up of 15 amino acids. CDR3 DNA: TGTGCCAGCTCACCTCGACCCTTGCGGGACACTGAAGCTTTCTTT. Amino acids: CASSPRPLRDTEAFF.

This clonotype was seen only a few times. This chain joins TRBV20-1 and TRBJ2-1; TRBD2 aligns across 10 bases. The V segment lost 5 bases and the J segment 7 bases; nucleotides outside the gene matches: 5. The V gene's germline CDR1 is DFQATT and CDR2 SNEGSKA (reference sequence). This CDR3 region has 13 residues. This CDR3 reads CSAAASGRNEQFF. CDR3 bases: TGCAGTGCTGCCGCTAGCGGGAGAAATGAGCAGTTCTTC.

This clonotype was counted ten times or more. The CDR3 nucleotides are TGTGCCAGCATCCGGGGGACCGGGGAGCTGTTTTTT. Translated, it gives CASIRGTGELFF. The chain couples TRBV12-3 or TRBV12-4 to TRBJ2-2, with D tentatively TRBD2 (6 bases). Trimming left V 7 bases short and J 5 bases short, with 8 bases between. The CDR3 is made up of 12 amino acids.

This clonotype was detected ten times or more. V gene TRBV27 combines with J gene TRBJ2-2, with a tentative D call TRBD2 (5 bases). The V end lost 4 bases, the J end lost 1 base, and 7 bases lay between the germline ends. Germline V gene sequence: CDR1 MNHEY, CDR2 SMNVEV (reference sequence). The CDR3 extends over 14 amino acids. The CDR3 DNA follows: TGTGCCAGCAGTTCTGGACTGAACACCGGGGAGCTGTTTTTT. Amino acids: CASSSGLNTGELFF.

This clonotype came up many times. J is TRBJ2-3 and V is TRBV7-6; TRBD1 agrees at 9 bases. V lost 5 bases and J lost 2; bases outside the gene matches: 8. This CDR3 region has 16 residues. Germline lookup yields CDR1 SGHVS and CDR2 FNYEAQ. CDR3 bases: TGTGCCAGCAGCCACCGGGACAGGGCATTCACAGATACGCAGTATTTT. This sequence encodes CASSHRDRAFTDTQYF.

This clonotype came up many times. This sequence joins TRBV14 and TRBJ1-3, with D unclear. The CDR3 runs to 11 residues. Trimming removed 1 base from V and 7 bases from J, with 2 bases in between. Germline values: CDR1 SGHDN, CDR2 FVKESK. CDR3 in DNA: TGTGCCAGCAGCCAAGGGAACACCATATATTTT. This encodes CASSQGNTIYF.